This is a list of T cell receptor beta chains from one sample in a study of neurological immune-mediated disorders. TCRdb re-called the 5' RACE reads with MiXCR, one entry per CDR3 protein. The sample includes 70,000 to 95,000 distinct CDR3 sequences, roughly 13% seen only once; the top ten take around 5.3%. Sample: PBMCs. The receptors derive from a female donor with HTLV-1-associated myelopathy (HAM/TSP). Both conserved end residues are part of each CDR3. The order of the fields is D gene, clone size, V gene, J gene, CDR3 length, CDR3 DNA, CDR3 protein. The D gene is left open where the match is weak. The size field is filled for only some rows; it gives once, few, many or a size class.

d_call: TRBD1
clone_size: many
v_call: TRBV10-3
j_call: TRBJ2-5
cdr3_length: 16
cdr3_nt: TGTGCCATCAGTGAGTCGCGGACAGGCACACAAGAGACCCAGTACTTC
cdr3_aa: CAISESRTGTQETQYF

d_call: TRBD1
clone_size: few
v_call: TRBV27
j_call: TRBJ1-5
cdr3_length: 14
cdr3_nt: TGTGCCAGCAGTCCACGGACAGGCGGTCAGCCCCAGCATTTT
cdr3_aa: CASSPRTGGQPQHF

d_call: TRBD1
clone_size: many
v_call: TRBV5-1
j_call: TRBJ2-7
cdr3_length: 15
cdr3_nt: TGCGCCAGCAGCTCGACAGGGGAAGGCTACTACGAGCAGTACTTC
cdr3_aa: CASSSTGEGYYEQYF

d_call: NA
clone_size: many
v_call: TRBV5-1
j_call: TRBJ2-3
cdr3_length: 13
cdr3_nt: TGCGCCAGCAGCTTGGTGGGAATGGATACGCAGTATTTT
cdr3_aa: CASSLVGMDTQYF

d_call: TRBD2
clone_size: NA
v_call: TRBV6-2/TRBV6-3
j_call: TRBJ2-6
cdr3_length: 18
cdr3_nt: TGTGCCAGCAGTTACTTGGCTAGCGGGCACTCTGGGGCCAACGTCCTGACTTTC
cdr3_aa: CASSYLASGHSGANVLTF

d_call: NA
clone_size: many
v_call: TRBV5-1
j_call: TRBJ1-4
cdr3_length: 16
cdr3_nt: TGCGCCAGCAGCTTACAGGGTAGGGGCGGCGATGAAAAACTGTTTTTT
cdr3_aa: CASSLQGRGGDEKLFF

d_call: TRBD2
clone_size: many
v_call: TRBV5-1
j_call: TRBJ2-7
cdr3_length: 15
cdr3_nt: TGCGCCAGCAGCTTGCCCGGGACTACGCCCTACGAGCAGTACTTC
cdr3_aa: CASSLPGTTPYEQYF

d_call: NA
clone_size: NA
v_call: TRBV12-5
j_call: TRBJ2-1
cdr3_length: 14
cdr3_nt: TGTGCTAGTGGTTTGGGTCGTTTGGGGGATGAGCAGTTCTTC
cdr3_aa: CASGLGRLGDEQFF

d_call: NA
clone_size: many
v_call: TRBV5-1
j_call: TRBJ2-3
cdr3_length: 14
cdr3_nt: TGCGCCAGCAGCTTGTTGGGGGGCGCAGATACGCAGTATTTT
cdr3_aa: CASSLLGGADTQYF

d_call: NA
clone_size: many
v_call: TRBV6-1
j_call: TRBJ1-4
cdr3_length: 13
cdr3_nt: TGTGCCAGCAGTGGGACAGCGCATGAAAAACTGTTTTTT
cdr3_aa: CASSGTAHEKLFF

d_call: NA
clone_size: NA
v_call: TRBV20-1
j_call: TRBJ2-3
cdr3_length: 12
cdr3_nt: TGCAGTGCCGAGGGTGGGTGGGATACGCAGTATTTT
cdr3_aa: CSAEGGWDTQYF

d_call: NA
clone_size: few
v_call: TRBV28
j_call: TRBJ1-2
cdr3_length: 14
cdr3_nt: TGTGCCAGCAGTCCCGGACAGATTTACTATGGCTACACCTTC
cdr3_aa: CASSPGQIYYGYTF

d_call: NA
clone_size: many
v_call: TRBV5-1
j_call: TRBJ2-7
cdr3_length: 16
cdr3_nt: TGCGCCAGCAGCCGCCGGCAGGGCGCTCTAGGACACGAGCAGTACTTC
cdr3_aa: CASSRRQGALGHEQYF

d_call: NA
clone_size: many
v_call: TRBV2
j_call: TRBJ2-3
cdr3_length: 15
cdr3_nt: TGTGCCAGCAGTCCCGCTAGGAGGGGCACAGATACGCAGTATTTT
cdr3_aa: CASSPARRGTDTQYF

d_call: NA
clone_size: many
v_call: TRBV15
j_call: TRBJ2-7
cdr3_length: 16
cdr3_nt: TGTGCTACCAGCAGAGATCTGTCTCTGGCCTTCTACGAGCAGTACTTC
cdr3_aa: CATSRDLSLAFYEQYF

d_call: NA
clone_size: NA
v_call: TRBV7-3
j_call: TRBJ2-2
cdr3_length: 14
cdr3_nt: TGTGCCAGCCGCTTTACTAGTTTGGGCGGGGAGCTGTTTTTT
cdr3_aa: CASRFTSLGGELFF

d_call: TRBD1
clone_size: many
v_call: TRBV25-1
j_call: TRBJ1-1
cdr3_length: 15
cdr3_nt: TGTGCCAGCAGTAAACAGGGGGCGGTGAACACTGAAGCTTTCTTT
cdr3_aa: CASSKQGAVNTEAFF

d_call: NA
clone_size: once
v_call: TRBV6-2/TRBV6-3
j_call: TRBJ1-1
cdr3_length: 12
cdr3_nt: TGTGTCAGCAGTGTGAACAGTCTTCGGGCTTTCTTT
cdr3_aa: CVSSVNSLRAFF

d_call: TRBD2
clone_size: many
v_call: TRBV4-2
j_call: TRBJ2-1
cdr3_length: 15
cdr3_nt: TGTGCCAGCAGCCAACGGACTAGCTCCCCCAATGAGCAGTTCTTC
cdr3_aa: CASSQRTSSPNEQFF

d_call: NA
clone_size: many
v_call: TRBV5-1
j_call: TRBJ1-4
cdr3_length: 12
cdr3_nt: TGCGCCAGCAGCCGGGGTAATGAAAAACTGTTTTTT
cdr3_aa: CASSRGNEKLFF

d_call: NA
clone_size: NA
v_call: TRBV29-1
j_call: TRBJ2-1
cdr3_length: 14
cdr3_nt: TGCAGTGCTAGAGCGGAAAGGAGGGCTAATGAGCAGTTCTTC
cdr3_aa: CSARAERRANEQFF

d_call: TRBD2
clone_size: many
v_call: TRBV6-5
j_call: TRBJ2-1
cdr3_length: 14
cdr3_nt: TGTGCCAGCAGATCCGGGACTAGTAAGAATGAGCAGTTCTTC
cdr3_aa: CASRSGTSKNEQFF

d_call: NA
clone_size: many
v_call: TRBV3-1
j_call: TRBJ2-7
cdr3_length: 12
cdr3_nt: TGTGCCAGCAGCCAGGGAACCTACGAGCAGTACTTC
cdr3_aa: CASSQGTYEQYF

d_call: NA
clone_size: many
v_call: TRBV28
j_call: TRBJ2-5
cdr3_length: 11
cdr3_nt: TGTGCCAGCCAAGGGGGAGAGACCCAGTACTTC
cdr3_aa: CASQGGETQYF

d_call: NA
clone_size: NA
v_call: TRBV9
j_call: TRBJ1-2
cdr3_length: 13
cdr3_nt: TGTGCCAGCAGCCCACGGACCTTCTATGGCTACACCTTC
cdr3_aa: CASSPRTFYGYTF

d_call: TRBD2
clone_size: many
v_call: TRBV12-3/TRBV12-4
j_call: TRBJ2-3
cdr3_length: 15
cdr3_nt: TGTGCCAGCAGCTTACGGGGGGTCGGCACAGATACGCAGTATTTT
cdr3_aa: CASSLRGVGTDTQYF

d_call: TRBD1
clone_size: many
v_call: TRBV7-9
j_call: TRBJ1-4
cdr3_length: 16
cdr3_nt: TGTGCCAGCAGCGTCCACAGGGGAGCAACTAATGAAAAACTGTTTTTT
cdr3_aa: CASSVHRGATNEKLFF

d_call: NA
clone_size: many
v_call: TRBV2
j_call: TRBJ2-3
cdr3_length: 16
cdr3_nt: TGTGCCAGCAGTGAACTGGGCAGCCGGCAGGGAGATACGCAGTATTTT
cdr3_aa: CASSELGSRQGDTQYF

d_call: NA
clone_size: NA
v_call: TRBV9
j_call: TRBJ2-3
cdr3_length: 22
cdr3_nt: TGTGCCAGCAGCGCCAATAGGAGGAGGGTGTATGGGTATACCTCTAGCACAGATACGCAGTATTTT
cdr3_aa: CASSANRRRVYGYTSSTDTQYF

d_call: NA
clone_size: many
v_call: TRBV10-1
j_call: TRBJ2-3
cdr3_length: 15
cdr3_nt: TGCGCCAGCAGTGAGACGTGGGGCAACACAGATACGCAGTATTTT
cdr3_aa: CASSETWGNTDTQYF

d_call: TRBD2
clone_size: many
v_call: TRBV6-5
j_call: TRBJ2-7
cdr3_length: 14
cdr3_nt: TGTGCCAGCAGCCCGCGGGGGGGTCTTAGGGAGCAGTACTTC
cdr3_aa: CASSPRGGLREQYF

d_call: NA
clone_size: many
v_call: TRBV6-5
j_call: TRBJ2-2
cdr3_length: 15
cdr3_nt: TGTGCCAGCAGTTACACTAACAGTAACACCGGGGAGCTGTTTTTT
cdr3_aa: CASSYTNSNTGELFF

d_call: NA
clone_size: many
v_call: TRBV5-1
j_call: TRBJ2-7
cdr3_length: 13
cdr3_nt: TGCGCCAGCAGCTTAATCATAGCGGACGAGCAGTACTTC
cdr3_aa: CASSLIIADEQYF

d_call: NA
clone_size: many
v_call: TRBV21-1
j_call: TRBJ2-7
cdr3_length: 14
cdr3_nt: TGTGCCAGCAGACAAATTGGACTACGCGACGAGCAGTACTTC
cdr3_aa: CASRQIGLRDEQYF

d_call: TRBD1
clone_size: few
v_call: TRBV12-3/TRBV12-4
j_call: TRBJ2-1
cdr3_length: 17
cdr3_nt: TGTGCCAGCACTCCTTTAGTGGGGGCAGGGGGCAACAATGAGCAGTTCTTC
cdr3_aa: CASTPLVGAGGNNEQFF

d_call: TRBD2
clone_size: many
v_call: TRBV10-3
j_call: TRBJ2-7
cdr3_length: 15
cdr3_nt: TGTGCCATCAGTGACGAAGCGGGATTCACCTACGAGCAGTACTTC
cdr3_aa: CAISDEAGFTYEQYF